The clone carrying this T cell receptor beta chain was seen only a few times. What it binds is unknown. The junction had 4 bases not matched to a gene; V was cut back by 3 bases and J by 0 bases. The germline gives CDR1 ENHRY, CDR2 SYGVKD. CDR3 size: 15 residues. The entry originates in a study of T cell responses to AZD1222 COVID-19 vaccine. Whole-study findings and limits: A mostly white British donor set with more females was recruited, and clonal diversity was possibly underestimated. Spike as a whole was targeted by vaccine-associated CD4 TCRs, dominant at 160-218 and 743-854. Of the AZD1222 recipients, only six were seropositive at baseline.

TCRdb's table, derived via immunoSEQ multiplex PCR, lists solely in-frame clones and lacks some. The sample consists of 84,000 or so clones, approximately 86% of them appearing once. The sample consisted of peripheral blood, taken on day 0 of MenACWY control vaccination. The chain uses TRBV10-3 and TRBJ1-1; 7 nucleotides align to TRBD1. The clonotype comes from an adult in good health. The CDR3 nucleotides are TGTGCCATCAGTGACAAGGGGGCTATGAACACTGAAGCTTTCTTT. This sequence encodes CAISDKGAMNTEAFF.